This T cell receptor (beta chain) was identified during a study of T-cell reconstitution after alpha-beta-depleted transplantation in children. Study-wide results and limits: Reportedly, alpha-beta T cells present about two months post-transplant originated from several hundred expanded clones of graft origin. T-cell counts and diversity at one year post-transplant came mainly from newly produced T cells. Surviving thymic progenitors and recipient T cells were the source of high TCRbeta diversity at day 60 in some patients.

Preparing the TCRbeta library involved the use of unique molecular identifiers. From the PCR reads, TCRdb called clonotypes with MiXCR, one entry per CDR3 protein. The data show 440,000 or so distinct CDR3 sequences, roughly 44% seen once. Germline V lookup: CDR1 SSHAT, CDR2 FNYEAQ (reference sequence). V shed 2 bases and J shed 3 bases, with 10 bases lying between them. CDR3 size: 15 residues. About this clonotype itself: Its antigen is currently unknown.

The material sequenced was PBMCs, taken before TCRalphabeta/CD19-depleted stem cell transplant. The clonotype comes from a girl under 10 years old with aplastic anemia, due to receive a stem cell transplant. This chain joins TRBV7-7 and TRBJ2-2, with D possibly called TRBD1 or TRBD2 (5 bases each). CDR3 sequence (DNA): TGTGCCAGCAGCTTAACTCGGGGCGACACCGGGGAGCTGTTTTTT. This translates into CASSLTRGDTGELFF.